What follows are 11 T cell receptor beta chains derived from one specimen sequenced in a study of CD8 T cells in Susac syndrome. The RNA input was about 0.45 to 1 ug, and it was reverse transcribed with random hexamers. Each CDR3 protein is one row after TCRdb ran MiXCR on the immunoSEQ multiplex PCR reads. The table records some 80,000 distinct CDR3 sequences, about 93% of them present only once. The source material was CD8+ T cells from PBMCs. Source of these receptors: a human donor in good health.

This rearrangement joins TRBV5-1 to TRBJ1-1; TRBD1 is a possible D gene (5 bases). CDR3 size: 16 residues. In germline, CDR1 is SGHRS, CDR2 YFSETQ. V was cut by 4 bases and J by 8 bases, with 24 bases left in between. CDR3 sequence (DNA): TGCGCCAGCAGCCCGGCGGGACGGATCGGTGTTTTAGAAGCTTTCTTT. It translates to CASSPAGRIGVLEAFF.

This chain links TRBV2 with TRBJ2-7; D not resolved. Trimming removed 4 bases from V and 1 base from J, with 11 bases in between. This CDR3 contains 14 residues. Looked up from germline, CDR1 is SNHLY and CDR2 is FYNNEI. The CDR3 DNA follows: TGTGCCAGCAGTGCAACAATAACGTCCTACGAGCAGTACGTC. It yields the protein CASSATITSYEQYV.

This chain links TRBV4-1 with TRBJ2-1; D possibly corresponds to TRBD1 (6 bases). This CDR3 has 17 residues. Deletions cut 4 bases from V and 8 bases from J, with 24 bases between. Germline CDR1 is MGHRA and CDR2 is YSYEKL. The CDR3 bases are TGCGCCAGCAGCCTTCATCAACAGGGAAATGTATTTGATGAGCAGTTCTTC. Its translation is CASSLHQQGNVFDEQFF.

J is TRBJ2-3 and V is TRBV7-9; the D is unclear. Germline lookup yields CDR1 SEHNR and CDR2 FQNEAQ (reference sequence). The CDR3 sequence is 15 residues long. V was cut by 5 bases and J by 0 bases, with 12 bases left in between. In DNA, the CDR3 is TGTGCCAGCAGCCGCAGTGGAGATAGCACAGATACGCAGTATTTT. Translation gives CASSRSGDSTDTQYF.

The J gene is TRBJ1-4, the V gene TRBV2; TRBD1 aligns across 8 bases. In germline, CDR1 is SNHLY, CDR2 FYNNEI. This CDR3 has 15 residues. V lost 10 bases to trimming and J lost 1 base; unmatched junction nucleotides: 8. CDR3 sequence (DNA): TGTGCCACCCGACAGGGGCGAGAAACTAATGAAAAACTGTTTTTT. Residues: CATRQGRETNEKLFF. Based on the CDR3 plus reference TRBV2 and TRBJ1-4, the full variable domain is EPEVTQTPSHQVTQMGQEVILRCVPISNHLYFYWYRQILGQKVEFLVSFYNNEISEKSEIFDDQFSVERPDGSNFTLKIRSTKLEDSAMYFCATRQGRETNEKLFFGSGTQLSVL.

The V call is TRBV6-1, the J call TRBJ2-3; 11 nucleotides line up with TRBD2. With V trimmed by 4 bases and J by 2 bases, 5 bases remained unmatched. The CDR3 is made up of 16 amino acids. The germline V gene has CDR1 MNHNS and CDR2 SASEGT. The CDR3: CASSAPTSGVTDTQYF. The CDR3 nucleotides are TGTGCCAGCAGTGCCCCGACTAGCGGGGTCACAGATACGCAGTATTTT.

This chain joins TRBV20-1 and TRBJ1-2; 7 bases map to TRBD1. CDR3 length: 15 amino acids. V trimming: 5 bases; J trimming: 3 bases; junction bases outside the gene matches: 12. Germline assignment: CDR1 DFQATT and CDR2 SNEGSKA (reference sequence). CDR3 in amino acids: CSAGGDRGNHYGYTF. The DNA for the CDR3 is TGCAGTGCTGGAGGGGACAGAGGGAACCACTATGGCTACACCTTC.

The CDR3 reads CSARDRRQIGIQPQHF. The CDR3 region has the DNA TGCAGTGCTAGAGATAGAAGGCAGATAGGAATTCAGCCCCAGCATTTT. This chain links TRBV20-1 with TRBJ1-5; D remains ambiguous. CDR3 length: 16 residues. The germline V gene has CDR1 DFQATT and CDR2 SNEGSKA (reference sequence). V gave up 0 bases and J gave up 6 bases, with 18 bases separating them.

This sequence joins TRBV25-1 and TRBJ1-2; 7 bases match TRBD1. The CDR3 loop spans 16 amino acids. Germline loops: CDR1 MGHDK, CDR2 SYGVNS. Germline trimming cut 7 bases from V and 0 bases from J; bases unmatched to any gene: 11. The CDR3 is CASIGGPGQPNYGYTF. As DNA, the CDR3 is TGTGCCAGCATCGGAGGACCGGGACAGCCTAACTATGGCTACACCTTC.

The rearrangement uses TRBV28 and TRBJ2-3; a possible D gene is TRBD2 (7 bases). The length of the CDR3 is 14 residues. Germline V gene lookup returns CDR1 MDHEN and CDR2 SYDVKM. V was clipped by 5 bases and J by 9 bases, with 18 bases between them. The CDR3 DNA follows: TGTGCCAGCAGTCCCCCTAGGCGGGGGCAGACGCAGTATTTT. This codes for CASSPPRRGQTQYF. Together with reference TRBV28 and TRBJ2-3, the CDR3 gives the full variable domain: DVKVTQSSRYLVKRTGEKVFLECVQDMDHENMFWYRQDPGLGLRLIYFSYDVKMKEKGDIPEGYSVSREKKERFSLILESASTNQTSMYLCASSPPRRGQTQYFGPGTRLTVL.

Here the CDR3 reads CSACSGDHSCDNQPQHF. Written as DNA, the CDR3 is TGCAGTGCTTGTTCTGGGGACCACAGTTGCGACAATCAGCCCCAGCATTTT. The V call is TRBV20-1, the J call TRBJ1-5; TRBD1 might be the D (5 bases). The germline V and J ends were trimmed by 5 bases and 3 bases, with 23 bases remaining between them. CDR1 is DFQATT, CDR2 SNEGSKA, per germline (reference sequence). CDR3 length equals 17 residues.